The 23 T cell receptor beta chains below were found in one sample sequenced in a study of T cells after yellow fever vaccination. Using its own MiXCR run on the 5' RACE reads, TCRdb lists one record per CDR3 protein. In the table there are 450,000 to 650,000 distinct CDR3 sequences, just over 20% of which are singletons. This material consisted of PBMCs, taken roughly 20 days after the first yellow fever vaccination. These receptors all come from a man younger than 30 who received the YFV17D yellow fever vaccine.

This clonotype was found a few times. The V and J genes are TRBV7-9 and TRBJ1-1; no reliable D call. The germline CDR1 and CDR2 sequences are SEHNR and FQNEAQ (reference sequence). The CDR3 is 13 residues long. Trimming took 3 bases from V and 3 from J, leaving 8 bases between them. In nucleotides, the CDR3 is TGTGCCAGCAGCTTTGGCAGCTACACTGAAGCTTTCTTT. This translates into CASSFGSYTEAFF.

The V and J genes are TRBV11-2 and TRBJ2-6; TRBD1 is a possible D gene (5 bases). Per germline, CDR1 SGHAT and CDR2 FQNNGV. The CDR3 totals 17 residues. Between the trimmed V and J ends, which lost 0 bases and 0 bases, there was a span of 9 bases. CDR3 amino acids: CASSLEQVGSGANVLTF. In DNA, the CDR3 is TGTGCCAGCAGCTTAGAACAGGTTGGCTCTGGGGCCAACGTCCTGACTTTC.

In its sample, this clonotype was seen a few times. The chain recombines TRBV12-5 with TRBJ2-7; D not certain. V lost 0 bases, J lost 10 bases, and 10 bases lay in between. Germline V gene lookup returns CDR1 LGHNT and CDR2 FRNRAP. This CDR3 spans 12 amino acids. The CDR3 protein is CASGLVTGPQYF. The CDR3, as DNA: TGTGCTAGTGGTTTGGTAACCGGTCCCCAGTACTTC.

The V and J genes are TRBV2 and TRBJ2-5; TRBD1 is a possible D gene (6 bases). Trimming took off 10 bases at V and 3 bases at J, with 15 bases between the two ends. The CDR3 consists of 13 residues. Germline CDR1 is SNHLY and CDR2 is FYNNEI. This CDR3 is CATDRTAEETQYF. In DNA, the CDR3 is TGTGCCACTGACAGGACAGCGGAAGAGACCCAGTACTTC.

The sample holds a few counts of this clonotype. The chain links TRBV11-2 to TRBJ2-1, with 8 nucleotides matching TRBD2. This CDR3 has 16 amino acids. After removal of 1 base from V and 4 bases from J, the junction contained 6 bases not matched to a gene. Germline values: CDR1 SGHAT, CDR2 FQNNGV. The CDR3 nucleotides read TGTGCCAGCAGCTTAGCACTGGCGGGGGGATACAATGAGCAGTTCTTC. Its translation: CASSLALAGGYNEQFF. Variable domain in full (rest from reference TRBV11-2 and TRBJ2-1): EAGVAQSPRYKIIEKRQSVAFWCNPISGHATLYWYQQILGQGPKLLIQFQNNGVVDDSQLPKDRFSAERLKGVDSTLKIQPAKLEDSAVYLCASSLALAGGYNEQFFGPGTRLTVL.

The chain joins TRBV5-4 to TRBJ2-1; no definite D call. Trimming stripped 0 bases from V and 10 bases from J, with 11 bases between. The germline V gene encodes CDR1 SGHNT and CDR2 YYREEE (reference sequence). The CDR3 totals 13 residues. Here the CDR3 reads CASSLDSQREQFF. The CDR3 DNA reads TGTGCCAGCAGCTTGGATTCTCAGCGAGAGCAGTTCTTC.

This clonotype was observed a few times. The rearrangement uses TRBV6-5 and TRBJ1-4, with D possibly TRBD1 on 6 matching bases. CDR1 and CDR2 from the germline V gene are MNHEY and SVGAGI. Trimming took off 0 bases at V and 8 bases at J, with 10 bases between the two ends. This CDR3 region has 14 residues. This CDR3 reads CASSYSSGDEKLFF. The CDR3 region has the DNA TGTGCCAGCAGTTACTCGTCAGGGGACGAAAAACTGTTTTTT.

The rearrangement joins TRBV28 to TRBJ1-1; TRBD1 aligns across 8 bases. Germline CDR1 is MDHEN and CDR2 is SYDVKM. The trim removed 1 base at V and 8 bases at J, leaving 9 bases unmatched. This CDR3 comprises 15 residues. This CDR3 is CASSLFQGAGAEAFF. CDR3 in DNA: TGTGCCAGCAGTTTATTTCAGGGGGCAGGAGCGGAAGCTTTCTTT.

This clonotype appeared many times. This sequence joins TRBV7-9 and TRBJ2-7; maybe TRBD1 (5 bases). CDR1 is SEHNR and CDR2 is FQNEAQ in the germline V gene (reference sequence). Trimming took off 2 bases at V and 3 bases at J, with 5 bases between the two ends. The CDR3 loop spans 12 amino acids. CDR3 loop: CASSLRGYEQYV. Written as DNA, the CDR3 is TGTGCCAGCAGCTTAAGGGGCTACGAGCAGTACGTC.

In this sample, this clonotype turned up many times. The chain carries TRBV7-2 and TRBJ1-5; D not certain. CDR1 is SGHTA, CDR2 FQGNSA, per germline. V was shortened by 5 bases and J by 4 bases, with 6 bases between the two germline ends. This CDR3 spans 12 amino acids. The CDR3 sequence: CASSQSNQPQHF. The CDR3 region has the DNA TGTGCCAGCAGCCAATCAAATCAGCCCCAGCATTTT.

V gene TRBV11-3 combines with J gene TRBJ2-1; TRBD2 matches 7 bases. Germline V gene data show CDR1 as SGHNT and CDR2 as YENEEA. J gave up 5 bases and V 2 bases, and 6 bases lay outside the gene matches. The CDR3 covers 15 residues. The CDR3 nucleotides read TGTGCCAGCAGCTTAACACGGGGGACTAACAATGAGCAGTTCTTC. Translated: CASSLTRGTNNEQFF.

This clonotype was counted between two and nine times. The chain is built from TRBV5-4 and TRBJ2-5; D unclear. Per germline, CDR1 SGHNT and CDR2 YYREEE (reference sequence). Trimming pared 0 bases from V and 2 bases from J, leaving 8 bases between. The CDR3 is made up of 14 amino acids. This CDR3 is CASSLARLQETQYF. The DNA of the CDR3 is TGTGCCAGCAGCTTGGCCCGGTTACAAGAGACCCAGTACTTC.

The count of this clonotype is one. The rearrangement joins TRBV6-5 to TRBJ2-3; 7 bases fit TRBD2. This CDR3 spans 15 amino acids. V shed 2 bases and J 6 bases; nucleotides not matched to a gene: 8. Germline CDR1 is MNHEY and CDR2 is SVGAGI. In nucleotides, the CDR3 is TGTGCCAGCAGTTACCAGCGGGGTAGGTCCGATACGCAGTATTTT. It specifies CASSYQRGRSDTQYF.

This clonotype was found a few times. The chain has TRBV5-4 and TRBJ2-5; D uncertain. The CDR3 is 13 amino acids. Germline CDR1 is SGHNT and CDR2 is YYREEE (reference sequence). Trimming left V 1 base short and J 2 bases short, with 6 bases between. The CDR3 here is CASSLLLQETQYF. CDR3 DNA sequence: TGTGCCAGCAGCTTGCTCCTACAAGAGACCCAGTACTTC.

This clonotype was found many times. The chain uses TRBV5-1 and TRBJ1-2; perhaps TRBD1 as D (5 bases). Trimming cost V 2 bases and J 8 bases, with 22 bases left between them. This CDR3 is 16 amino acids long. Germline V gene lookup returns CDR1 SGHRS and CDR2 YFSETQ. CDR3 sequence: CASSFVGGTEASGYTF. The CDR3 bases are TGCGCCAGCAGCTTCGTTGGAGGGACCGAAGCCTCGGGCTACACCTTC.

The V call is TRBV5-1, the J call TRBJ1-1; 8 bases fit TRBD1. The V gene's germline CDR1 is SGHRS and CDR2 YFSETQ. V was clipped by 3 bases and J by 3 bases; unmatched bases: 10. The CDR3 is 16 amino acids. The CDR3 DNA follows: TGCGCCAGCAGCTCCCAGGGGGCCCCAGGGGACACTGAAGCTTTCTTT. It yields the protein CASSSQGAPGDTEAFF. The whole variable domain, remainder taken from reference TRBV5-1 and TRBJ1-1, is KAGVTQTPRYLIKTRGQQVTLSCSPISGHRSVSWYQQTPGQGLQFLFEYFSETQRNKGNFPGRFSGRQFSNSRSEMNVSTLELGDSALYLCASSSQGAPGDTEAFFGQGTRLTVV.

The chain has TRBV20-1 and TRBJ2-3; 7 bases line up with TRBD2. The CDR3 extends over 12 amino acids. V dropped 1 base and J dropped 8; count of bases not matched to a gene: 3. Germline CDR1 and CDR2: DFQATT and SNEGSKA (reference sequence). Written as DNA, the CDR3 is TGCAGTGCTAGAGGGGGGGAGGGTACGCAGTATTTT. Amino acids: CSARGGEGTQYF.

This clonotype was detected a few times. This chain connects TRBV5-1 to TRBJ1-6; D remains ambiguous. Germline CDR1 is SGHRS and CDR2 is YFSETQ. The V end lost 2 bases, the J end lost 0 bases, and 15 bases lay between the germline ends. The CDR3 consists of 18 residues. This chain's CDR3 is CASSFWDPESSYNSPLHF. The CDR3 nucleotides read TGCGCCAGCAGCTTCTGGGATCCCGAAAGCTCCTATAATTCACCCCTCCACTTT.

This clonotype was seen only once. The V and J genes are TRBV10-3 and TRBJ2-7; D possibly corresponds to TRBD1 (6 bases). Trimming took 6 bases from V and 6 from J, leaving 15 bases between them. The CDR3 contains 13 residues. CDR1 ENHRY and CDR2 SYGVKD come from the germline V gene. The CDR3 DNA reads as TGTGCCATCAGAGACTCCAGGGGAAGCGAGCAGTACTTC. Its protein product is CAIRDSRGSEQYF.

V gene TRBV18 combines with J gene TRBJ2-7; TRBD2 matches at 10 bases. Germline V gene sequence: CDR1 KGHSH, CDR2 LQKENI. The ends lost 3 bases at V and 3 bases at J; junction bases unmatched: 2. CDR3 length: 14 amino acids. The CDR3 loop is CASSPGTSVYEQYF. The CDR3 bases are TGTGCCAGCTCACCCGGGACTAGCGTCTACGAGCAGTACTTC.

This clonotype appeared a few times. This chain connects TRBV12-3 or TRBV12-4 to TRBJ2-5, with TRBD1 matching 7 bases. The CDR3 length is 14 residues. V gave up 6 bases and J gave up 5 bases; unmatched junction bases: 9. The CDR3 reads CASSLTGSEETQYF. Here the CDR3 DNA reads TGTGCCAGCAGCCTGACAGGGAGCGAGGAGACCCAGTACTTC.

This clonotype has only a few counts. The chain employs TRBV9 and TRBJ1-1; D may be TRBD1 (6 bases). Germline V gene sequence: CDR1 SGDLS, CDR2 YYNGEE. This CDR3 region has 14 residues. Trimming took off 3 bases at V and 4 bases at J, with 13 bases between the two ends. The CDR3 DNA is TGTGCCAGCAGCGGCAGGGGCGCGGGCACTGAAGCTTTCTTT. It encodes CASSGRGAGTEAFF. The variable domain in full, with the rest retrieved from reference TRBV9 and TRBJ1-1, is DSGVTQTPKHLITATGQRVTLRCSPRSGDLSVYWYQQSLDQGLQFLIQYYNGEERAKGNILERFSAQQFPDLHSELNLSSLELGDSALYFCASSGRGAGTEAFFGQGTRLTVV.

The V gene is TRBV4-2, the J gene TRBJ2-5; 10 bases match TRBD2. The V segment lost 0 bases and the J segment 2 bases; nucleotides outside the gene matches: 6. Per germline, CDR1 LGHNA and CDR2 YNFKEQ. This CDR3 has 17 residues. CDR3 DNA: TGTGCCAGCAGCCAAGAGCGTAGCGGGGGGCCACAAGAGACCCAGTACTTC. This codes for CASSQERSGGPQETQYF.